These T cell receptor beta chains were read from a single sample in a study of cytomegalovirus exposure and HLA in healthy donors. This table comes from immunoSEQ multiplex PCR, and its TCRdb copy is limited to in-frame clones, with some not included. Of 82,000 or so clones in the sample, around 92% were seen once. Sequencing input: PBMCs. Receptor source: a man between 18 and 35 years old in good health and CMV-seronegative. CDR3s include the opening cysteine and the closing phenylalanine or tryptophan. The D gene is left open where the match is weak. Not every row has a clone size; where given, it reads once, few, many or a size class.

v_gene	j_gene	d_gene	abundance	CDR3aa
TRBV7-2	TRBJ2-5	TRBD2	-	CASSLLAGEKETQYF
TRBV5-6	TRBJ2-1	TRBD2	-	CASSLGLAVLNEQFF
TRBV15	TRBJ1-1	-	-	CATSSDRNTEAFF
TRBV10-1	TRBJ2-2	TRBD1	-	CASSRQGANGELFF
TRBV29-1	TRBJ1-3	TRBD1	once	CSVNGQGGNTIYF
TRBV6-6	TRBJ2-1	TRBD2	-	CASSPGVSGSFYEQFF
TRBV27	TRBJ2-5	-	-	CASGEDGETQYF
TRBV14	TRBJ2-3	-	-	CASSSSTDTQYF
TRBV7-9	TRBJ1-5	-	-	CASSRGGGSNQPQHF
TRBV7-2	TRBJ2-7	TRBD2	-	CASSTLAGPYEQYF